One and the same sample provided the 15 T cell receptor beta chains below, sequenced in a study of cytomegalovirus exposure and HLA in healthy donors. This PCR relied on a set of 60 Vbeta primers and 13 Jbeta primers. Assay used: immunoSEQ multiplex PCR; TCRdb lists only in-frame clones, some missing. This table has some 190,000 clones, around 83% appearing once. The sample was PBMCs. The receptors here all came from a woman in her thirties or forties in good health and CMV-seronegative.

The chain recombines TRBV5-1 with TRBJ2-3; maybe TRBD1 (6 bases). The length of the CDR3 is 15 residues. Germline V lookup: CDR1 SGHRS, CDR2 YFSETQ. With 1 base removed from V and 3 bases from J, the gap between germline ends came to 12 bases. CDR3 in DNA: TGCGCCAGCAGCTTGTCATACAGGGAAACAGATACGCAGTATTTT. It translates to CASSLSYRETDTQYF.

The chain uses TRBV2 and TRBJ1-2, with 7 bases that match TRBD1. The CDR3 has 13 residues. Losses at the gene ends were 3 bases for V and 14 bases for J; bases not matched to a gene: 12. Germline lookup yields CDR1 SNHLY and CDR2 FYNNEI. Here the CDR3 reads CASSDGRGALNTF. Written as DNA, the CDR3 is TGTGCCAGCAGTGATGGCAGGGGGGCGCTTAATACCTTC.

The chain combines TRBV5-1 with TRBJ1-6; maybe TRBD1 (5 bases). The CDR3 sequence is 15 residues long. V shed 4 bases and J shed 9 bases, with 17 bases lying between them. Germline V gene lookup returns CDR1 SGHRS and CDR2 YFSETQ. CDR3 nucleotide sequence: TGCGCCAGCAGCGTGCCCGGGCAGGGCGGTTCACCCCTCCACTTT. Encoded protein: CASSVPGQGGSPLHF.

The V call is TRBV27, the J call TRBJ1-1, with 9 bases identical to TRBD1. With V trimmed by 8 bases and J by 6 bases, 7 bases remained unmatched. This CDR3 has 13 amino acids. Germline V lookup: CDR1 MNHEY, CDR2 SMNVEV (reference sequence). DNA for the CDR3: TGTGCCAGCGGGGACAGGGTACTTGCTGAAGCTTTCTTT. Residues: CASGDRVLAEAFF.

On this clone: The junction departs from germline at one end; a sequencing error may be responsible. This chain joins TRBV7-9 and TRBJ1-2; tentatively, D is TRBD1 (5 bases). Germline V gene data show CDR1 as SEHNR and CDR2 as FQNEAQ (reference sequence). This CDR3 is built from 16 residues. The CDR3 coding sequence is TGTTCCAGCAGCTTAGAGGAAGGTGCAGGGAACTATGGCTACACCTTC. This codes for CSSSLEEGAGNYGYTF. Full variable domain (missing parts from reference TRBV7-9 and TRBJ1-2): DTGVSQNPRHKITKRGQNVTFRCDPISEHNRLYWYRQTLGQGPEFLTYFQNEAQLEKSRLLSDRFSAERPKGSFSTLEIQRTEQGDSAMYLCSSSLEEGAGNYGYTFGSGTRLTVV.

The rearrangement uses TRBV19 and TRBJ2-1; D not certain. This CDR3 spans 12 amino acids. The V gene lost 6 bases and the J gene lost 10 bases, with 13 bases spanning the gap. Per germline, CDR1 LNHDA and CDR2 SQIVND (reference sequence). Here the CDR3 DNA reads TGTGCCAGTAGACCCCCCAGTGGCGAGCAGTTCTTC. Translating it yields CASRPPSGEQFF.

The chain employs TRBV27 and TRBJ2-1; D perhaps matches TRBD2 (6 bases). The CDR3 is 12 residues long. Trimming removed 9 bases at V and 8 bases at J, with 14 bases between. Germline V gene data show CDR1 as MNHEY and CDR2 as SMNVEV (reference sequence). CDR3 in DNA: TGTGCCAGTTGGGACTCCCGGGATGAGCAGTTCTTC. This sequence encodes CASWDSRDEQFF.

V and J are TRBV7-3 and TRBJ2-6; D gene uncertain. From germline, CDR1 is SGHTA and CDR2 FQGTGA. CDR3 length: 15 residues. Trimming pared 3 bases from V and 2 bases from J, leaving 8 bases between. DNA for the CDR3: TGTGCCAGCAGCTTGTCTGAGACTGGGGCCAACGTCCTGACTTTC. This translates into CASSLSETGANVLTF.

This chain uses TRBV18 with TRBJ2-7; D uncertain. Germline V lookup: CDR1 KGHSH, CDR2 LQKENI. CDR3 length: 15 amino acids. The V end was cut by 3 bases, the J end by 5 bases, with 17 bases between. Here the CDR3 reads CASSPPMTVGHEQYF. The CDR3 bases are TGTGCCAGCTCACCGCCGATGACGGTTGGGCACGAGCAGTACTTC.

This rearrangement joins TRBV11-3 to TRBJ2-3, with D possibly TRBD2 on 6 matching bases. CDR3 length equals 15 residues. The ends were cut back, 1 base at V and 6 bases at J, with 14 bases in the middle. Per germline, CDR1 SGHNT and CDR2 YENEEA. The CDR3 DNA follows: TGTGCCAGCAGCTTAGGCGGGGCCGTCGGTGATACGCAGTATTTT. Its protein product is CASSLGGAVGDTQYF.

The V gene is TRBV30, the J gene TRBJ1-2; the D is unclear. CDR1 and CDR2 from the germline V gene are GTSNPN and SVGIG (reference sequence). The length of the CDR3 is 14 residues. Trimming took 4 bases from V and 4 from J, leaving 16 bases between them. Here the CDR3 reads CAWITSGYLYGYTF. CDR3 in DNA: TGTGCCTGGATAACTAGCGGGTACCTCTATGGCTACACCTTC.

V usage is TRBV7-2 and J usage is TRBJ2-7; D may be TRBD2 (7 bases). This CDR3 is 15 amino acids long. The germline V and J ends were trimmed by 5 bases and 3 bases, with 17 bases remaining between them. Germline V CDR1 and CDR2: SGHTA, FQGNSA. The CDR3 DNA sequence: TGTGCCAGCAGCCCAAGAGCGGGACACATCTACGAGCAGTACTTC. It yields the protein CASSPRAGHIYEQYF.

This clone showed up just a few times. The chain links TRBV25-1 to TRBJ1-2; a weak D match, TRBD1 (5 bases). Germline V gives CDR1 MGHDK, CDR2 SYGVNS. The CDR3 consists of 13 residues. Trimming left V 4 bases short and J 5 bases short, with 11 bases between. The CDR3 DNA sequence: TGTGCCAGCAGTGGGGGACTGCTGTATGGCTACACCTTC. This translates into CASSGGLLYGYTF.

The chain links TRBV6-5 to TRBJ2-5; D unclear. The V gene's germline CDR1 is MNHEY and CDR2 SVGAGI. The CDR3 is 14 residues long. The germline V and J ends were trimmed by 5 bases and 0 bases, with 10 bases remaining between them. In DNA form, the CDR3 reads TGTGCCAGCAGTGGCCAGTTGTACCAAGAGACCCAGTACTTC. Its translation: CASSGQLYQETQYF.

The rearrangement uses TRBV11-2 and TRBJ1-2; 9 bases line up with TRBD1. The CDR3 runs to 15 residues. The V and J ends lost 5 bases and 8 bases, in that order; junction bases with no gene match: 12. Germline V gene sequence: CDR1 SGHAT, CDR2 FQNNGV. CDR3 loop: CASSPIRDRAGGYTF. The CDR3 DNA reads as TGTGCCAGCAGCCCCATCCGGGACAGGGCAGGAGGCTACACCTTC.